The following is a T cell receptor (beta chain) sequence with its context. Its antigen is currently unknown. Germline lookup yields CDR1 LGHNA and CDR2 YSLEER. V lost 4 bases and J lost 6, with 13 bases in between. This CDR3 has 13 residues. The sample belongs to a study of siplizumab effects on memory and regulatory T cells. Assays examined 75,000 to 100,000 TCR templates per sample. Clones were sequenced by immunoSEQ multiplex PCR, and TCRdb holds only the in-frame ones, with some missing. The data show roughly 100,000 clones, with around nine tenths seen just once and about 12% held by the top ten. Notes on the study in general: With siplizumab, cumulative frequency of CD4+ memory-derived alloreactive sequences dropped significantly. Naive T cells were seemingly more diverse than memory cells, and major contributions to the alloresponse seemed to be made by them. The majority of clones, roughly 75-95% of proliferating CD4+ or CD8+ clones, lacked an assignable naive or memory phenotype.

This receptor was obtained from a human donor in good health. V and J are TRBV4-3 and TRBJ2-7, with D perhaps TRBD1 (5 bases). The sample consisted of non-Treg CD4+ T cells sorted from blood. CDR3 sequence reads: CASSLFGQSEQYF. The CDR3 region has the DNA TGCGCCAGCAGCCTCTTCGGACAATCCGAGCAGTACTTC.